The clone carrying this TCR beta chain was found many times. Its antigen is currently unknown. Germline CDR1 and CDR2: SGHTA and FQGNSA. V was clipped by 4 bases and J by 6 bases, with 16 bases between them. CDR3 size: 14 residues. The sample is drawn from a study of T-cell reconstitution after alpha-beta-depleted transplantation in children. Study conclusions and caveats: About two months after transplant, alpha-beta T cells reportedly came from several hundred expanded graft clones. Surviving recipient T cells and intrathymic progenitors accounted for some patients' high TCRbeta diversity at day 60. Newly generated T cells supplied most T-cell counts and diversity one year post-transplant.

TCRbeta library preparation incorporated unique molecular identifiers. MiXCR, run by TCRdb on the PCR reads, gives a single entry per CDR3 protein. The data show hundreds of thousands of distinct CDR3 sequences, around 13% seen once. The starting material was PBMCs, obtained before TCRalphabeta/CD19-depleted stem cell transplant. The chain uses TRBV7-2 and TRBJ2-7; a possible D gene is TRBD2 (5 bases). The TCR originated in a girl aged 2-10 years with congenital amegakaryocytic thrombocytopenia, due to receive a stem cell transplant. CDR3 nucleotides: TGTGCCAGCAGCTCAAACGCCGCTAGCTTCGAGCAGTACTTC. This codes for CASSSNAASFEQYF.